This T cell receptor (beta chain) was identified in a study of tumor and adjacent non-tumor tissue in lung cancer. The library came from three nested PCR rounds adapted from ARM-PCR protocols. MiXCR was run by TCRdb on the multiplex PCR reads, yielding one entry per CDR3 protein. This table holds 40,000 to 55,000 distinct CDR3 sequences, 74% found once. RNA was extracted from bulk tissue without any cell sorting. The normal lung tissue was taken more than 3 cm from the tumor edge. The CDR3 has 15 residues. Germline CDR1 LGHNA, CDR2 YSLEER. On this clonotype: One end of the junction does not line up with germline, which may come from a read error.

V is TRBV4-3 and J is TRBJ2-2, with D possibly matching TRBD2 (6 bases). This sequence was found in a woman aged 55-70 years with non-small cell lung cancer. The specimen sequenced was distant non-tumor lung tissue. The CDR3 nucleotides read TGCGCCAGCAGCAAAGATGCAACGGGAGTCGGGGAGCTGTTTTTT. Its protein is CASSKDATGVGELFF.